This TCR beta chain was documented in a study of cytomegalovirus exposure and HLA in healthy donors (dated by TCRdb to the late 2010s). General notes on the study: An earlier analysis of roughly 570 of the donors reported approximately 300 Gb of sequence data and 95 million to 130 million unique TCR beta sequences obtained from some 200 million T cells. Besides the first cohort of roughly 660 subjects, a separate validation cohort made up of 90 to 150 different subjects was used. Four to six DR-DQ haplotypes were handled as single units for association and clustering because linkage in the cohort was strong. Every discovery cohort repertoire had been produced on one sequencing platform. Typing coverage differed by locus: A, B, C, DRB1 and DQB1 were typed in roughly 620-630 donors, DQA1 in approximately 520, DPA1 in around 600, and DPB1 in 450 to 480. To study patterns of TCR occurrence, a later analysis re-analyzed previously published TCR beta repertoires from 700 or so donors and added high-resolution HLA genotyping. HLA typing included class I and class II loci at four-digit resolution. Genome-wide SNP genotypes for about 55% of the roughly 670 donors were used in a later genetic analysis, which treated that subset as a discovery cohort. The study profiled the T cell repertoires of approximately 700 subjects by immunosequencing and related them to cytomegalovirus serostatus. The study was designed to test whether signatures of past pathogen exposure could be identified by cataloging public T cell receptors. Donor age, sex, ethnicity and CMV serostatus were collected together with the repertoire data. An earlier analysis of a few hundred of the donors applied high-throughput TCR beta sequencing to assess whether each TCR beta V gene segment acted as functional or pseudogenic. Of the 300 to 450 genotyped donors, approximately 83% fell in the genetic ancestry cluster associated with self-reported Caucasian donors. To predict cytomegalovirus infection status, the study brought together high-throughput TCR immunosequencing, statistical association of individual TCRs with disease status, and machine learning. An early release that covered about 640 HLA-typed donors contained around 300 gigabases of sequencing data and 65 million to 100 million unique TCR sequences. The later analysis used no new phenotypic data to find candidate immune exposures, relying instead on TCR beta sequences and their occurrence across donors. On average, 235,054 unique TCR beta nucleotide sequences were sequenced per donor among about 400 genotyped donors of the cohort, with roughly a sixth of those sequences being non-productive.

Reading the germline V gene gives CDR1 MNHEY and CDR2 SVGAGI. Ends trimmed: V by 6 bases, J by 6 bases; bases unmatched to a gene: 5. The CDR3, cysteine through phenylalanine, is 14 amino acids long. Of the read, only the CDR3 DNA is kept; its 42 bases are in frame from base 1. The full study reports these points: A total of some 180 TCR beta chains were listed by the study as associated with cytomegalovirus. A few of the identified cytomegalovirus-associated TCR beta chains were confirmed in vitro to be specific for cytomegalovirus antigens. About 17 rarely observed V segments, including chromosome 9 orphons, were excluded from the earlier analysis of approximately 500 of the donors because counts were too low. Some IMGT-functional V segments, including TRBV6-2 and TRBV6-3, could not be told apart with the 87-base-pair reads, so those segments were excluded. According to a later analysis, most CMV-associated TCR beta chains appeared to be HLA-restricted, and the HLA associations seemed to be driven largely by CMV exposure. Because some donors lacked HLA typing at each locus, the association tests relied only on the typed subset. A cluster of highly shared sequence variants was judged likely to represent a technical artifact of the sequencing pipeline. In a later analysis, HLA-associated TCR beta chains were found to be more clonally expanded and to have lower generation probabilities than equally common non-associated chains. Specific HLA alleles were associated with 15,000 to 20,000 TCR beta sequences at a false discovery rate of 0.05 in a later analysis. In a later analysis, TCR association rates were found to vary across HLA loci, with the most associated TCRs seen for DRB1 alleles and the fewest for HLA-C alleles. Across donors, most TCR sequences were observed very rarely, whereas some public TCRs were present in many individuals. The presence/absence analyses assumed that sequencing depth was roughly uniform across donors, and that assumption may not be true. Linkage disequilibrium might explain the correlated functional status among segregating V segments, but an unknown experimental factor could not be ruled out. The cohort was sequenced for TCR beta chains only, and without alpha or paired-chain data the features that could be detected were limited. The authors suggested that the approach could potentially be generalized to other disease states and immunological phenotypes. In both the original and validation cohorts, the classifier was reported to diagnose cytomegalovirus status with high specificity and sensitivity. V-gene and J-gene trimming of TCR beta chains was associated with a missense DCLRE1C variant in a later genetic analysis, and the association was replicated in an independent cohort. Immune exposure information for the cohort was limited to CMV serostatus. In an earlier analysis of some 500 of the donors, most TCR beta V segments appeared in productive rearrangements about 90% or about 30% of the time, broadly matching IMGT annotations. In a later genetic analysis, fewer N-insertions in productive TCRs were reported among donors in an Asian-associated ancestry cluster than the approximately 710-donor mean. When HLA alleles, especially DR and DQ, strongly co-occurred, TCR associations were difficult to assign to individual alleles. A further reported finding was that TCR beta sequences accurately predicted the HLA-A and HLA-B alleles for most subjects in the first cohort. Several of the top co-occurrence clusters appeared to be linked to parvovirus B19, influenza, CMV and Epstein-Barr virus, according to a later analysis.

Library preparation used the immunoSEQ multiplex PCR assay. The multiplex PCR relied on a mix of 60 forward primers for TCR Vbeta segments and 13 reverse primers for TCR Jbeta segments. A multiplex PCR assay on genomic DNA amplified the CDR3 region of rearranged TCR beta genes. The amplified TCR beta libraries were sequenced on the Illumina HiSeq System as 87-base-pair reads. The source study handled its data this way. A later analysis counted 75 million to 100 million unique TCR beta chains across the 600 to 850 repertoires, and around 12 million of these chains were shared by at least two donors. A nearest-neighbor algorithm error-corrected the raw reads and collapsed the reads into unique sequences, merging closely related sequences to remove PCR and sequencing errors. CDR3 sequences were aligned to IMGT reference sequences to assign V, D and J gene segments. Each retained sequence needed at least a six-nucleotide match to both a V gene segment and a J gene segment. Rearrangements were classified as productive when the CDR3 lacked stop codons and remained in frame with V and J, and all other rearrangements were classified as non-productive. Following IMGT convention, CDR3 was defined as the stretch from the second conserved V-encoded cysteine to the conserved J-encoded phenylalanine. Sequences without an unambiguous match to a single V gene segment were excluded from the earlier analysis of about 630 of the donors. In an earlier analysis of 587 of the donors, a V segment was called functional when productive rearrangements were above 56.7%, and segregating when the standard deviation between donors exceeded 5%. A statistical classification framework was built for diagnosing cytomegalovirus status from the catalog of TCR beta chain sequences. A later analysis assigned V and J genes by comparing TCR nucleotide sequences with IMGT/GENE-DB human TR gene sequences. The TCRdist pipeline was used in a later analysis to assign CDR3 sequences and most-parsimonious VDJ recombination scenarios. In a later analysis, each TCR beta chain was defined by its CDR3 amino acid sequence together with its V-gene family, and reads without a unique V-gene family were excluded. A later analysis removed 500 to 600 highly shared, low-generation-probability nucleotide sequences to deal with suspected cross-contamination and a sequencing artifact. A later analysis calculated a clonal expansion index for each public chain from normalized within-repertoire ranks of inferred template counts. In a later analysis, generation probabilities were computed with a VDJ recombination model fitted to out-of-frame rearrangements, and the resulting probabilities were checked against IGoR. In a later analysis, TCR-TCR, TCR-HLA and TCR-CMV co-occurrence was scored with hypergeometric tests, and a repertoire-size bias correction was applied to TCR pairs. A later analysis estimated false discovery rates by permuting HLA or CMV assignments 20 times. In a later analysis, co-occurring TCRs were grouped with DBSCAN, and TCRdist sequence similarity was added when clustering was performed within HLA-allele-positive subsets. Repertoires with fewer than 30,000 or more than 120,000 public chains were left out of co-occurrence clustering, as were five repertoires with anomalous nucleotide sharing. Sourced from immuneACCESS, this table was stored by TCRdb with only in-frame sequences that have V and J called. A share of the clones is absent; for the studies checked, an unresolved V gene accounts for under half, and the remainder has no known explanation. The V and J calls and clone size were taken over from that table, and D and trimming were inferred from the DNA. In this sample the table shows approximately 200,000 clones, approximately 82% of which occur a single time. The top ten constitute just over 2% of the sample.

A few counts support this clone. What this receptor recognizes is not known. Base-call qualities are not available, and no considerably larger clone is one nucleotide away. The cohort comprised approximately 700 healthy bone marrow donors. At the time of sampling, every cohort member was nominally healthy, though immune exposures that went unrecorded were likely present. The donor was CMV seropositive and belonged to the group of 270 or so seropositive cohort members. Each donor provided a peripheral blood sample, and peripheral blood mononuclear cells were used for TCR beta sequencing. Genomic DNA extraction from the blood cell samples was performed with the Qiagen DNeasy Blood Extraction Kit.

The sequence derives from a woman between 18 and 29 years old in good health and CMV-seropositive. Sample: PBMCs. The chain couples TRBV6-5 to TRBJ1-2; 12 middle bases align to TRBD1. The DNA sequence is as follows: TGTGCCAGCAGCCGGGACAGGGGGCGCGATGGCTACACCTTC. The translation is CASSRDRGRDGYTF.